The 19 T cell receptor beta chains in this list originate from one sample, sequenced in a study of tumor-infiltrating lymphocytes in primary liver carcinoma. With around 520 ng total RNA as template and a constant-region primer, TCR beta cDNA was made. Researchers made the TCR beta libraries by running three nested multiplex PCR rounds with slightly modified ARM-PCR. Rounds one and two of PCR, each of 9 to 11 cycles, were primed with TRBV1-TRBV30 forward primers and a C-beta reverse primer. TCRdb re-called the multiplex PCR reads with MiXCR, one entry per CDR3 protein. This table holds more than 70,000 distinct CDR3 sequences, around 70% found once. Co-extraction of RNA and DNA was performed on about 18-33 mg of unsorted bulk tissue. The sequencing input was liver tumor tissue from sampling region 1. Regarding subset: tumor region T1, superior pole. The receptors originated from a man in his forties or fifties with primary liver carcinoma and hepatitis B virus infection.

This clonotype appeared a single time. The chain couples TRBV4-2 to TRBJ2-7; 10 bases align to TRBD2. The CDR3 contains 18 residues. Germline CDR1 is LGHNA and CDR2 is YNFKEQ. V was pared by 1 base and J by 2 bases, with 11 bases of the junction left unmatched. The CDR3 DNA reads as TGTGCCAGCAGCCAAGTGGTCGCGAGCGGGAGGGTTCCCTACGAGCAGTACTTC. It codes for CASSQVVASGRVPYEQYF.

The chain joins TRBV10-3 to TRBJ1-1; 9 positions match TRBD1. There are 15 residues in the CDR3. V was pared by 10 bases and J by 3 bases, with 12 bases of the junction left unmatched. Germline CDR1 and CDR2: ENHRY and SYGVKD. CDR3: CATSEDRGKDTEAFF. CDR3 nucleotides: TGTGCCACAAGTGAGGACAGGGGTAAGGACACTGAAGCTTTCTTT.

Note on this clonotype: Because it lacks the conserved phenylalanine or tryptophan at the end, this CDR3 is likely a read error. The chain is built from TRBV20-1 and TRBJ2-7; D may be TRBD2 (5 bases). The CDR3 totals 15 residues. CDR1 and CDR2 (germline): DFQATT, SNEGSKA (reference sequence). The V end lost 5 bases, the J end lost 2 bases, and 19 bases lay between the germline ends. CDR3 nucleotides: TGCAGTGCTGGACCTCGGGAAGGTCTAACCTACGAGCAGTACATC. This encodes CSAGPREGLTYEQYI.

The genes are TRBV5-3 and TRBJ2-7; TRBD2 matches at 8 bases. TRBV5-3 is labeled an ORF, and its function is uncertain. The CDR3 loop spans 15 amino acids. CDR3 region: CARRQIAGLHYEQRV. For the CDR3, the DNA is TGTGCCAGAAGACAGATAGCGGGATTGCACTACGAGCAGCGCGTC.

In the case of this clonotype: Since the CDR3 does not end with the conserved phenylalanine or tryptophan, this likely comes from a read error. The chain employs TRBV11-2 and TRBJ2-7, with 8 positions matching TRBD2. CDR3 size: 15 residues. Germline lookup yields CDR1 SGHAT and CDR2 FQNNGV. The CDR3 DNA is TGTGCCAGCAGCTTCCCGGGACTAGGAATCCACGATCAGTACTTA. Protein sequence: CASSFPGLGIHDQYL.

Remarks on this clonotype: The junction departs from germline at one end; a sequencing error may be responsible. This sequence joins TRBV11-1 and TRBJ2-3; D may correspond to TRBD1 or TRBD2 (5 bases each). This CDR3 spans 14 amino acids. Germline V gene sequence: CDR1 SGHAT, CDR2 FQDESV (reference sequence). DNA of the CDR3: TGTGCCAACAGCCGGGGCAGTGCCCGAGATAGGCAGTATTTT. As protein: CANSRGSARDRQYF.

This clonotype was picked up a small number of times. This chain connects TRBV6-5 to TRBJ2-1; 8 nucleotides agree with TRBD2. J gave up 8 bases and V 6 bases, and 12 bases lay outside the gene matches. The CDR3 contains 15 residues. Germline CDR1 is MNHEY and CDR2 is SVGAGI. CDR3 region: CASRGLEGEHDEQFF. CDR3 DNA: TGTGCCAGCAGGGGACTAGAGGGGGAACACGATGAGCAGTTCTTC.

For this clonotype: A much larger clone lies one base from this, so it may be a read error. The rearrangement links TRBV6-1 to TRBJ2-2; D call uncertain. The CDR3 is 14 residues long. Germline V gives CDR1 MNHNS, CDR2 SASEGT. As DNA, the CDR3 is TGTGCCAGCAAGCGCTACCATAACATCGGGGAGCTGTTTTTT. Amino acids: CASKRYHNIGELFF.

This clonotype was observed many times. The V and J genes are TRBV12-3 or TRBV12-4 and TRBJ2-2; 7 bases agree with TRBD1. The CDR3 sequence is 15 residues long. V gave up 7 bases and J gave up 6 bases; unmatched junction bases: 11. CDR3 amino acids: CASTTPGTAPGELFF. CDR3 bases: TGTGCCAGCACCACTCCCGGGACAGCGCCCGGGGAGCTGTTTTTT.

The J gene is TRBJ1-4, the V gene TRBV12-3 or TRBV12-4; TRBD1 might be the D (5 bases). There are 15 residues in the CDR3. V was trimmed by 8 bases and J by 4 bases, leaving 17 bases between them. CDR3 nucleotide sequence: TGTGCCAGCTGCCTAATCGGGACGGATAATGAAAAACTGTTTTTT. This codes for CASCLIGTDNEKLFF.

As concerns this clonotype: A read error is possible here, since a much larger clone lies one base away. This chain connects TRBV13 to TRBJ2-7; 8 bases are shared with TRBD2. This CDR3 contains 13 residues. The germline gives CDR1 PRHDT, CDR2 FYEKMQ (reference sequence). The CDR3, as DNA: TGTGCCGGCAGCCTCGGGGGGGCCTACGAGCAGTACTTC. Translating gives CAGSLGGAYEQYF.

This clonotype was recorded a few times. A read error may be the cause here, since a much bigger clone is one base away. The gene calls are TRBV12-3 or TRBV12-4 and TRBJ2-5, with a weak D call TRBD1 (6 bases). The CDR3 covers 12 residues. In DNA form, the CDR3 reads TGTGCCAGCGGGGGCCACCAAGAGGCCCAGTACTTC. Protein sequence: CASGGHQEAQYF.

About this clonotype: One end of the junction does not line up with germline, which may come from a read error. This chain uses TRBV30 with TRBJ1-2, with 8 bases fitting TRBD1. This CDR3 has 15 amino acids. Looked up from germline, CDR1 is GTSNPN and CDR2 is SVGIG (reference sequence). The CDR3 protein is CTWRQTGGGLYGYTF. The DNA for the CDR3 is TGTACCTGGAGACAAACAGGGGGTGGACTCTATGGCTACACCTTC.

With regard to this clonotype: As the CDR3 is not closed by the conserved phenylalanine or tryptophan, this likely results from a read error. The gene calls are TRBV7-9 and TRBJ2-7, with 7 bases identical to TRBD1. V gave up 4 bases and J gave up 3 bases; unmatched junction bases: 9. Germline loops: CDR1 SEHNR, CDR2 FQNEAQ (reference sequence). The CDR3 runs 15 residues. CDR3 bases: TGTGCCAGCAGCTGTATAGGGGGCGCAATCTACGAGCAGTACTTA. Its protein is CASSCIGGAIYEQYL.

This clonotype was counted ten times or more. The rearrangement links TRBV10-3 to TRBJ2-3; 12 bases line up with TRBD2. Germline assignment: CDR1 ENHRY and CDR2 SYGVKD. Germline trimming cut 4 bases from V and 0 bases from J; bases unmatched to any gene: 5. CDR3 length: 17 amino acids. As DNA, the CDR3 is TGTGCCATCAGTGGGACTAGCGGGGTTCCTAGCACAGATACGCAGTATTTT. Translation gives CAISGTSGVPSTDTQYF.

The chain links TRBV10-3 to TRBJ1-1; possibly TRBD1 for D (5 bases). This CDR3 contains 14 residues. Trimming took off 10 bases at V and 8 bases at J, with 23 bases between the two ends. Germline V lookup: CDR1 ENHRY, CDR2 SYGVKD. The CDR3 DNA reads TGTGCCACCGCTTGGGGCCATCCCGACGGGGAAGCTTTCTTT. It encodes CATAWGHPDGEAFF.

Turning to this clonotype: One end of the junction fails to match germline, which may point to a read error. CDR3 nucleotide sequence: TGTGCCAGCAGCCCAGTCGACATGGACTATGACTACACCTTC. It yields the protein CASSPVDMDYDYTF. The chain employs TRBV11-2 and TRBJ1-2, with D uncertain. Germline V gene sequence: CDR1 SGHAT, CDR2 FQNNGV. This CDR3 comprises 14 residues.

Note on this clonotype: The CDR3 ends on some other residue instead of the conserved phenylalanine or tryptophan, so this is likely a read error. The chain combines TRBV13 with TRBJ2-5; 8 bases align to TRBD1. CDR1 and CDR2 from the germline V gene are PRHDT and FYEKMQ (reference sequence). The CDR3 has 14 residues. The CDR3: CASSLPGGDETQYV. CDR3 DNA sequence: TGTGCGAGCAGCTTACCAGGGGGCGACGAGACCCAGTACGTC.

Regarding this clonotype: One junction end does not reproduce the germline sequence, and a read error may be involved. This chain's CDR3 is CAVTGAYNEEFF. CDR3 DNA sequence: TGTGCCGTTACAGGGGCCTACAATGAGGAGTTCTTC. The V and J genes are TRBV2 and TRBJ2-1; 7 bases are shared with TRBD1. Per the germline V gene, CDR1 is SNHLY and CDR2 is FYNNEI. The CDR3 length is 12 residues.